This T cell receptor (beta chain) was found in a study of blood T cell repertoires in COVID-19. The wider study: From the United States, Italy and Spain came samples of acute and convalescent COVID-19.

This clone was recorded once. Seattle participants joined during active infection and were tracked over time. The V end was cut by 0 bases, the J end by 13 bases, with 13 bases between. The germline CDR1 and CDR2 sequences are MNHEY and SMNVEV (reference sequence). The CDR3 has 14 residues. This table comes from immunoSEQ multiplex PCR, and its TCRdb copy is limited to in-frame clones, with some not included. There are some 56,000 clones in the sample; around nine tenths occur only once, and 6% to 6.5% lies in the top ten. This TCR was sampled from a woman in her sixties with COVID-19, enrolled during active disease. The V and J genes are TRBV27 and TRBJ1-6; D is unresolved. The material sequenced was peripheral blood. In DNA, the CDR3 is TGTGCCAGCAGTTTATCGGAAACAGTCACCCCCCTCCACTTT. This gives the protein CASSLSETVTPLHF.